This TCR beta chain derives from a study of blood T cell repertoires in COVID-19. At the level of the study: COVID-19 samples from acute and convalescent phases originated in the United States, Italy and Spain. In each case, the material was cDNA or gDNA derived from T cells, B-cell-depleted T cells, or PBMCs.

CDR1 is SEHNR and CDR2 is FQNEAQ in the germline V gene (reference sequence). The junction had 8 bases not matched to a gene; V was cut back by 5 bases and J by 2 bases. The CDR3 is 15 amino acids. Original analysis: Estimation of nucleated cell counts was performed using reference gene primer amplification. The table came from immunoSEQ multiplex PCR; TCRdb's copy has only in-frame clones and leaves some out. V and J calls and clone size are copied from that table; D and trimming were computed from the DNA. This sample yields under 200,000 clones, of which 70% to 90% are seen a single time; 4.5% to 5% belongs to the top ten. This clone was detected only a few times.

The rearrangement links TRBV7-9 to TRBJ1-1, with 7 bases fitting TRBD1. This TCR came from an elderly woman with acute or convalescent COVID-19. Sequenced material: peripheral blood. CDR3 loop: CASSPPTGLNTEAFF. Written as DNA, the CDR3 is TGTGCCAGCAGCCCCCCGACAGGGCTTAACACTGAAGCTTTCTTT.